This is a list of T cell receptor beta chains from one sample in a study of cytomegalovirus exposure and HLA in healthy donors. Sequencing was performed with immunoSEQ multiplex PCR; in TCRdb, only in-frame clones are kept and a portion is missing. The table records under 80,000 clones, 80% to 90% of them present only once. Sample: PBMCs. The receptors here all came from a woman aged 18-30 years in good health and CMV-seronegative. The CDR3 runs from the conserved cysteine through the conserved F or W. The D gene is left open where the match is weak. Not all rows give a size; the values are once, few, many and, for expanded clones, a class.

size	D	V	J	CDR3	DNA
few	TRBD2	TRBV10-3	TRBJ2-2	CAIRTRLAGATNTGELFF	TGTGCCATTCGTACACGGCTAGCGGGGGCAACGAACACCGGGGAGCTGTTTTTT
NA	TRBD1	TRBV7-6	TRBJ2-2	CASQIGQGGTGELFF	TGTGCCAGCCAAATTGGACAGGGAGGCACCGGGGAGCTGTTTTTT
once	TRBD1	TRBV27	TRBJ1-2	CASRDRAINYGYTF	TGTGCCAGCAGGGACAGGGCGATTAACTATGGCTACACCTTC
NA	NA	TRBV9	TRBJ2-1	CASSPTGGLYNEQFF	TGTGCCAGCAGCCCCACAGGGGGACTATACAATGAGCAGTTCTTC
NA	NA	TRBV2	TRBJ1-6	CASSEFRENSPLHF	TGTGCCAGCAGTGAATTCCGGGAGAATTCACCCCTCCACTTT
NA	TRBD1	TRBV28	TRBJ2-1	CASTPSGTGATYNEQFF	TGTGCCAGCACCCCTTCCGGGACAGGGGCGACCTACAATGAGCAGTTCTTC
NA	NA	TRBV5-4	TRBJ2-1	CASSLALGGEQFF	TGTGCCAGCAGCTTGGCCCTAGGCGGAGAGCAGTTCTTC
NA	NA	TRBV19	TRBJ1-1	CASSPGWRRSTEAFF	TGTGCCAGTAGTCCGGGGTGGCGGAGGAGCACTGAAGCTTTCTTT
NA	NA	TRBV5-1	TRBJ2-5	CASSLGIIGDTIQETQYF	TGCGCCAGCAGCTTGGGAATTATAGGGGACACCATCCAAGAGACCCAGTACTTC
NA	NA	TRBV19	TRBJ2-5	CASSFSTSYQETQYF	TGTGCCAGTAGTTTTAGCACCTCATACCAAGAGACCCAGTACTTC
once	TRBD1	TRBV2	TRBJ1-4	CASVGTGATNEKLFF	TGTGCCAGCGTCGGGACAGGGGCAACTAATGAAAAACTGTTTTTT
NA	TRBD2	TRBV7-9	TRBJ2-1	CASSSSGSGVHNEQFF	TGTGCCAGCAGCTCTAGCGGGAGTGGGGTACACAATGAGCAGTTCTTC
NA	TRBD2	TRBV15	TRBJ2-3	CATSLGNAGGPTDTQYF	TGTGCCACCAGCCTAGGGAACGCGGGGGGGCCTACAGATACGCAGTATTTT
NA	NA	TRBV5-1	TRBJ1-1	CASSLATANTEAFF	TGCGCCAGCAGCTTGGCCACAGCTAACACTGAAGCTTTCTTT
once	NA	TRBV11-2	TRBJ2-1	CASSKGVPSYNEQFF	TGTGCCAGCAGCAAGGGGGTCCCCTCCTACAATGAGCAGTTCTTC
NA	NA	TRBV5-1	TRBJ1-1	CASSPQGRVEAFF	TGCGCCAGCAGCCCCCAGGGTCGGGTTGAAGCTTTCTTT
once	NA	TRBV6-1	TRBJ1-1	CASSLQGWNTEAFF	TGTGCCAGCAGTTTACAGGGATGGAACACTGAAGCTTTCTTT
NA	NA	TRBV18	TRBJ2-7	CASSRNQPPESLDEQYF	TGTGCCAGCTCACGGAATCAACCCCCCGAGTCCCTAGACGAGCAGTACTTC
NA	NA	TRBV30	TRBJ1-6	CAWRGGAGSPLHF	TGTGCCTGGAGGGGGGGGGCGGGTTCACCCCTCCACTTT
NA	NA	TRBV12-1	TRBJ1-2	CASSSRDRGLGDYGYTF	TGTGCCAGCAGCTCCCGGGACAGGGGGCTGGGAGACTATGGCTACACCTTC
NA	NA	TRBV7-2	TRBJ2-5	CASSFSQGGETQYF	TGTGCCAGCAGCTTTAGCCAGGGAGGAGAGACCCAGTACTTC
NA	NA	TRBV19	TRBJ2-3	CASSSVDTQYF	TGTGCCAGTAGTTCGGTTGATACGCAGTATTTT
once	NA	TRBV16	TRBJ1-2	CASSQSAVTNYGYTF	TGTGCCAGCAGCCAATCCGCAGTCACAAACTATGGCTACACCTTC
NA	NA	TRBV4-1	TRBJ1-5	CASSQDVGPGQPQHF	TGCGCCAGCAGCCAAGATGTGGGCCCCGGTCAGCCCCAGCATTTT
NA	TRBD1	TRBV7-9	TRBJ2-6	CASSLRGTGTSGANVLTF	TGTGCCAGCAGCTTGCGAGGGACAGGGACTTCTGGGGCCAACGTCCTGACTTTC
NA	TRBD2	TRBV5-8	TRBJ2-1	CASSWTGTSGPSYNEQFF	TGTGCCAGCAGTTGGACCGGGACTAGCGGACCATCCTACAATGAGCAGTTCTTC
NA	NA	TRBV6-1	TRBJ2-1	CASSEASFGGSNEQFF	TGTGCCAGCAGTGAAGCGTCCTTTGGTGGGAGCAATGAGCAGTTCTTC
few	NA	TRBV5-8	TRBJ2-5	CASSWVRGGGWTQYF	TGTGCCAGCAGCTGGGTTAGAGGAGGAGGGTGGACCCAGTACTTC
NA	TRBD2	TRBV7-2	TRBJ2-1	CASSLETLLAGTGFF	TGTGCCAGCAGCCTAGAAACCCTACTAGCGGGGACAGGGTTCTTC
NA	NA	TRBV19	TRBJ1-2	CASSPGDYGYTF	TGTGCCAGTAGCCCCGGTGACTATGGCTACACCTTC
NA	TRBD1	TRBV27	TRBJ2-1	CASSAGQGRYNEQFF	TGTGCCAGCAGTGCGGGACAGGGGCGTTACAATGAGCAGTTCTTC
NA	TRBD1	TRBV5-1	TRBJ2-7	CASTKTGDTYEQYF	TGCGCCAGCACCAAGACAGGGGACACCTACGAGCAGTACTTC
NA	NA	TRBV6-5	TRBJ1-5	CASSYSGTLNQPQHF	TGTGCCAGCAGTTACTCCGGGACACTGAATCAGCCCCAGCATTTT
NA	NA	TRBV4-2	TRBJ2-3	CASSQIRTSTDTQYF	TGTGCCAGCAGCCAAATCAGGACTAGCACAGATACGCAGTATTTT
NA	TRBD2	TRBV5-1	TRBJ2-5	CASSLLAGGRETQYF	TGCGCCAGCAGCTTATTAGCGGGGGGGCGAGAGACCCAGTACTTC
NA	TRBD2	TRBV7-8	TRBJ2-3	CASSGRGGVIDTQYF	TGTGCCAGCAGCGGAAGGGGAGGGGTCATCGATACGCAGTATTTT